This T cell receptor beta chain comes out of a study of T-cell reconstitution after alpha-beta-depleted transplantation in children. Using unique molecular identifiers, the investigators prepared the TCRbeta library. In TCRdb, the PCR reads were re-called with MiXCR into one record per CDR3 protein. The sample lists 330,000 or so distinct CDR3 sequences; about a tenth were seen once. The CDR3 runs to 13 residues. Looked up from germline, CDR1 is LGHNA and CDR2 is YNFKEQ. V was pared by 0 bases and J by 14 bases, with 14 bases between. This specimen consisted of PBMCs from the stem cell graft donor, obtained from the stem cell graft. The chain joins TRBV4-2 to TRBJ2-1; no clear D gene. The receptor was isolated from a human donor who donated a stem cell graft to a child with acute lymphoblastic leukemia. The CDR3 coding sequence is TGTGCCAGCAGCCAAGAGCGGTCGAGCATCGAGTTCTTC. Encoded protein: CASSQERSSIEFF.